The next 15 T cell receptor beta chains were all read from a single sample in a study of T cells in women clearing cervical HPV infection. The data were produced by immunoSEQ multiplex PCR, yet TCRdb's version contains in-frame clones alone and is incomplete. Recorded for this sample: 39,000 or so clones. The specimen sequenced was blood buffy coat. The receptors were sampled from a woman aged 18 to 75 with a cervical HPV16 infection that either progressed to CIN3+ or cleared (not recorded which).

As concerns this clone: The CDR3 end lies 3 residues beyond the end of the read and is filled in from the germline J gene. The chain combines TRBV27 with TRBJ1-5, with D possibly TRBD1 on 5 matching bases. V was pared by 3 bases and J by 7 bases, with 10 bases between. The CDR3 covers 13 residues. In germline, CDR1 is MNHEY, CDR2 SMNVEV (reference sequence). The part of the CDR3 DNA that was read is TGTGCCAGCAGTTTCCAGGGAGGGCAGCCC. Its protein is CASSFQGGQP. The entire CDR3 reads CASSFQGGQPQHF.

With regard to this clone: The CDR3 end falls 3 residues outside the read, so it is completed with the germline J gene. This sequence joins TRBV20-1 and TRBJ1-6; 9 bases match TRBD1. Germline CDR1 is DFQATT and CDR2 is SNEGSKA (reference sequence). This CDR3 comprises 14 residues. CDR3 region: CSARGGQGFRALHF. The sequenced part of the CDR3 DNA is TGCAGTGCCCGAGGGGGACAGGGCTTTCGAGCC.

The covered CDR3 bases are TGTGCCAGCAGCTTAGTTAGGGGTGGCGCAGAGACC. Its translation: CASSLVRGGAET. The full CDR3 is CASSLVRGGAETQYF. The chain combines TRBV7-7 with TRBJ2-5; D perhaps matches TRBD1 (5 bases). The CDR3 end lies 3 residues beyond the end of the read and is filled in from the germline J gene. Per germline, CDR1 SSHAT and CDR2 FNYEAQ (reference sequence). CDR3 size: 15 residues. V lost 1 base and J 4 bases, leaving 13 bases between the germline ends. Full variable domain (remainder filled in from reference TRBV7-7 and TRBJ2-5): GAGVSQSPRYKVTKRGQDVTLRCDPISSHATLYWYQQALGQGPEFLTYFNYEAQPDKSGLPSDRFSAERPEGSISTLTIQRTEQRDSAMYRCASSLVRGGAETQYFGPGTRLLVL.

In the case of this clone: The read gets to within 3 residues of the CDR3 end, and the germline J gene fills in the rest. The rearrangement joins TRBV7-2 to TRBJ2-2, with 7 bases identical to TRBD1. CDR3 length equals 15 residues. Germline CDR1 is SGHTA and CDR2 is FQGNSA. The V gene end was trimmed by 5 bases and the J gene end by 4 bases; junction bases not matched to a gene: 7. The CDR3 sequence: CASSGNSGGTGELFF. CDR3 bases read: TGTGCCAGCAGCGGAAACTCAGGGGGCACCGGGGAG.

Remarks on this clone: The read ends 3 residues early relative to the CDR3; the germline J gene fills the gap. V usage is TRBV11-2 and J usage is TRBJ2-3; D remains ambiguous. Germline V gene data show CDR1 as SGHAT and CDR2 as FQNNGV. The V and J ends lost 5 bases and 2 bases respectively, with 8 bases between them. The CDR3 sequence is 13 residues long. Partial CDR3 DNA: TGTGCCAGCAGCCGCTCGGTCACAGATACG. It specifies CASSRSVTDT. The CDR3 as a whole reads CASSRSVTDTQYF.

Of note for this clone: The CDR3 extends 3 residues past the end of the read, so its final part is completed from the germline J gene. The chain couples TRBV12-5 to TRBJ2-1; 9 bases are shared with TRBD2. V was clipped by 7 bases and J by 2 bases; unmatched bases: 6. This CDR3 spans 15 amino acids. CDR1 LGHNT and CDR2 FRNRAP come from the germline V gene. Incomplete CDR3 DNA: TGTGCTAGTGCCCCTAGCGGGGCCACCTACAATGAG. Protein product: CASAPSGATYNE. The full CDR3 protein is CASAPSGATYNEQFF.

As concerns this clone: Read data end 3 residues before the CDR3 end; the end is taken from the germline J gene. The gene calls are TRBV19 and TRBJ2-2, with 7 bases fitting TRBD2. J lost 6 bases, V lost 7 bases, and 2 bases had no gene match. The germline V gene encodes CDR1 LNHDA and CDR2 SQIVND (reference sequence). This CDR3 is 12 amino acids long. CDR3 in amino acids: CASNGGSGELFF. The covered CDR3 bases are TGTGCCAGTAACGGGGGGTCCGGGGAG.

Turning to this clone: With the read ending 3 residues before the CDR3 end, the germline J gene is used to fill in that end. The chain couples TRBV14 to TRBJ2-3; D might be TRBD1 (5 bases). Germline V lookup: CDR1 SGHDN, CDR2 FVKESK. Trimming shortened V by 4 bases and J by 5 bases, and 7 bases separated the two germline ends. CDR3 length: 12 residues. CDR3 bases read: TGTGCCAGCAGCCGAGACAGAGATACG. This translates into CASSRDRDT. The whole CDR3 protein reads CASSRDRDTQYF. The variable domain in full, with the rest retrieved from reference TRBV14 and TRBJ2-3, is EAGVTQFPSHSVIEKGQTVTLRCDPISGHDNLYWYRRVMGKEIKFLLHFVKESKQDESGMPNNRFLAERTGGTYSTLKVQPAELEDSGVYFCASSRDRDTQYFGPGTRLTVL.

Comments on this clone: The DNA ends 3 residues before the CDR3 does, and the rest of the CDR3 is filled in from the germline J gene. The V gene is TRBV12-3 or TRBV12-4, the J gene TRBJ1-6; unclear D gene. V was cut by 6 bases and J by 11 bases, with 17 bases left in between. CDR3 length equals 14 residues. The CDR3 region is CASSPGRSGAPLHF. The CDR3 DNA, read in part, is TGTGCCAGCAGCCCTGGACGGTCCGGGGCACCC.

Turning to this clone: The read terminates 3 residues before the CDR3 end, so the remaining end is supplied by the germline J gene. This chain connects TRBV6-2 or TRBV6-3 to TRBJ2-3; tentatively, D is TRBD1 (5 bases). This CDR3 region has 15 residues. The V end lost 8 bases, the J end lost 4 bases, and 19 bases lay between the germline ends. Germline V gene data show CDR1 as MNHEY and CDR2 as SVGEGT. The CDR3 loop reads CASPVRAQAADTQYF. CDR3 DNA, as far as it was read: TGTGCCAGCCCCGTCCGGGCACAGGCGGCAGATACG.

A word on this clone: Sequencing ends 3 residues short of the CDR3 end; the germline J gene provides the rest. The V call is TRBV6-2 or TRBV6-3, the J call TRBJ2-3; 15 nucleotides agree with TRBD2. The junction had 11 bases not matched to a gene; V was cut back by 8 bases and J by 5 bases. The CDR3 totals 17 residues. Germline V gene sequence: CDR1 MNHEY, CDR2 SVGEGT. CDR3 bases read: TGTGCCAGCTCCCCAGGACTAGCGGGAGGGCCGGGAGATACG. Its protein product is CASSPGLAGGPGDT. The whole CDR3 sequence is CASSPGLAGGPGDTQYF.

Points on this clone: The sequence runs out 3 residues before the end of the CDR3; the remainder is reconstructed from the germline J gene. This sequence joins TRBV5-1 and TRBJ1-1; D not resolved. The V end lost 1 base, the J end lost 7 bases, and 8 bases lay between the germline ends. CDR1 is SGHRS, CDR2 YFSETQ, per germline. The CDR3 runs to 12 residues. The sequenced CDR3 bases are TGCGCCAGCAGCTTGCGGGTTGGTGAA. This codes for CASSLRVGE. The complete CDR3 sequence is CASSLRVGEAFF.

In the case of this clone: The DNA ends 3 residues before the CDR3 does, and the rest of the CDR3 is filled in from the germline J gene. The V gene is TRBV19, the J gene TRBJ1-1; TRBD1 aligns across 7 bases. The J segment lost 1 base and the V segment lost 5 bases, leaving 4 bases of the junction unmatched. The CDR3 contains 14 residues. Germline CDR1 and CDR2: LNHDA and SQIVND (reference sequence). The part of the CDR3 DNA that was read is TGTGCCAGTAGTGTCGGGACAGCGAACACTGAA. Protein sequence: CASSVGTANTE. The whole CDR3 sequence is CASSVGTANTEAFF.

In the case of this clone: The read stops 3 residues short of the end of the CDR3; the missing end is completed from the germline J gene. The chain combines TRBV7-8 with TRBJ2-3, with D perhaps TRBD2 (7 bases). CDR1 and CDR2 (germline): SGHVS, FQNEAQ. The CDR3 consists of 14 residues. CDR3 region: CASRGPGGNQPQYF. Incomplete CDR3 DNA: TGTGCCAGCAGGGGTCCGGGGGGCAATCAGCCG.

Details on this clone: With the read ending 3 residues before the CDR3 end, the germline J gene is used to fill in that end. This chain joins TRBV20-1 and TRBJ2-5; 7 bases map to TRBD2. The length of the CDR3 is 14 residues. CDR1 and CDR2 from the germline V gene are DFQATT and SNEGSKA (reference sequence). With V trimmed by 0 bases and J by 3 bases, 4 bases remained unmatched. CDR3 in amino acids: CSARDRGDEETQYF. The CDR3 DNA, read in part, is TGCAGTGCTAGAGATCGGGGGGACGAAGAGACC.